Following are 15 T cell receptor beta chains from one sample sequenced in a study of control samples from healthy donors and cancer patients. Sequencing used immunoSEQ multiplex PCR; TCRdb keeps in-frame clones, though not all of them. The sample has 100,000 to 150,000 clones; about 90% are singletons. Input material: blood. The receptors shown here come from a woman aged 50 to 65 in good health.

DNA for the CDR3: TGTGCCAGCAGCGTAGGGTTCACTGAAGCTTTCTTT. It is translated as CASSVGFTEAFF. J is TRBJ1-1 and V is TRBV9, with no clear D. Trimming took 0 bases from V and 4 from J, leaving 4 bases between them. Germline V gene lookup returns CDR1 SGDLS and CDR2 YYNGEE. The CDR3 runs 12 residues.

On this clone: One end of the junction varies from germline; a read error may be responsible. This sequence joins TRBV6-1 and TRBJ1-5; D is uncertain. Germline-derived CDR1 and CDR2 are MNHNS and SASEGT. The CDR3 extends over 14 amino acids. In DNA form, the CDR3 reads TGTGCCAGCAGGGAAGTATACCAGAATCAGCCCCAGCATTTT. It is translated as CASREVYQNQPQHF.

The chain employs TRBV12-5 and TRBJ2-2; D gene ambiguous. V was trimmed by 5 bases and J by 0 bases, leaving 13 bases between them. The CDR3 spans 16 residues. CDR1 and CDR2 (germline): LGHNT, FRNRAP. The CDR3, as DNA: TGTGCTAGTGGTCATCCATACAGACCGAACACCGGGGAGCTGTTTTTT. Its protein product is CASGHPYRPNTGELFF.

The chain links TRBV5-1 to TRBJ2-7, with TRBD2 matching 7 bases. The germline CDR1 and CDR2 sequences are SGHRS and YFSETQ. CDR3 length: 13 amino acids. Trimming cost V 0 bases and J 4 bases; bases outside gene matches: 1. The CDR3 DNA reads as TGCGCCAGCAGCTTGGCAGCGGGGTACGAGCAGTACTTC. This gives the protein CASSLAAGYEQYF.

This clone has only one observation. The chain couples TRBV15 to TRBJ1-1, with unresolved D. This CDR3 is 13 amino acids long. Trimming shortened V by 5 bases and J by 6 bases, and 13 bases separated the two germline ends. CDR1 and CDR2 from the germline V gene are LNHNV and YYDKDF (reference sequence). Here the CDR3 DNA reads TGTGCCACCAGCCCTCGCTCTGAGGCTGAAGCTTTCTTT. This encodes CATSPRSEAEAFF.

The chain has TRBV9 and TRBJ2-3; TRBD2 agrees at 8 bases. The CDR3 has 16 amino acids. J lost 1 base, V lost 0 bases, and 4 bases had no gene match. Germline lookup yields CDR1 SGDLS and CDR2 YYNGEE. The CDR3 DNA reads as TGTGCCAGCAGCGTAGCGAGTAGCGGGGGCACAGATACGCAGTATTTT. Its protein product is CASSVASSGGTDTQYF.

This chain's CDR3 is CASSRKREANSPLHF. Here the CDR3 DNA reads TGTGCCAGCAGCCGGAAAAGGGAGGCAAATTCACCCCTCCACTTT. The V call is TRBV27, the J call TRBJ1-6; D unresolved. Trimming pared 6 bases from V and 7 bases from J, leaving 16 bases between. CDR1 is MNHEY, CDR2 SMNVEV, per germline (reference sequence). The CDR3 totals 15 residues.

This clone occurred once. V gene TRBV24-1 combines with J gene TRBJ2-2, with D unclear. The CDR3 is 13 residues long. Germline CDR1 KGHDR, CDR2 SFDVKD. V lost 9 bases and J 7 bases, leaving 14 bases between the germline ends. CDR3 residues: CATRTLGFGELFF. The CDR3 DNA reads TGTGCCACCCGTACTCTGGGATTCGGGGAGCTGTTTTTT.

The sample holds one count of this clone. J is TRBJ1-4 and V is TRBV9; 9 bases are shared with TRBD1. V lost 4 bases to trimming and J lost 3 bases; unmatched junction nucleotides: 4. The CDR3 spans 15 residues. Germline CDR1 reads SGDLS; CDR2 reads YYNGEE. Here the CDR3 reads CASSPDRGANEKLFF. The CDR3 DNA follows: TGTGCCAGCAGCCCAGACAGGGGGGCTAATGAAAAACTGTTTTTT. Full variable domain (outside the CDR3, taken from reference TRBV9 and TRBJ1-4): DSGVTQTPKHLITATGQRVTLRCSPRSGDLSVYWYQQSLDQGLQFLIQYYNGEERAKGNILERFSAQQFPDLHSELNLSSLELGDSALYFCASSPDRGANEKLFFGSGTQLSVL.

The chain employs TRBV5-6 and TRBJ2-7; D may be TRBD1 (5 bases). Germline V lookup: CDR1 SGHDT, CDR2 YYEEEE. V lost 4 bases and J 2 bases, leaving 13 bases between the germline ends. The CDR3 has 14 residues. CDR3 region: CASSPDSLAYEQYF. DNA of the CDR3: TGTGCCAGCAGCCCCGACAGTCTAGCCTACGAGCAGTACTTC.

The CDR3 nucleotides read TGTGCCAGCAGTTACTCGATAAGTGACTATGGCTACACCTTC. Protein sequence: CASSYSISDYGYTF. The chain links TRBV6-5 to TRBJ1-2; D unresolved. V was shortened by 0 bases and J by 3 bases, with 8 bases between the two germline ends. CDR1 and CDR2 (germline): MNHEY, SVGAGI. This CDR3 is built from 14 residues.

This chain links TRBV5-5 with TRBJ1-6; the D is unclear. The ends were cut back, 4 bases at V and 6 bases at J, with 8 bases in the middle. CDR3 length: 13 residues. The germline V gene encodes CDR1 SGHKS and CDR2 YYEKEE (reference sequence). The DNA of the CDR3 is TGTGCCAGCAGCCAACCGCCTAATTCACCCCTCCACTTT. It encodes CASSQPPNSPLHF.

The CDR3 nucleotides are TGTGCCAGCAGCCCCGTAGCGGGGTTCGTTGGGGAGCAGTTCTTC. This translates into CASSPVAGFVGEQFF. V usage is TRBV7-9 and J usage is TRBJ2-1; 8 nucleotides agree with TRBD2. The CDR3 spans 15 residues. V gave up 5 bases and J gave up 10 bases; unmatched junction bases: 13. Germline CDR1 and CDR2: SEHNR and FQNEAQ (reference sequence).

This rearrangement joins TRBV7-8 to TRBJ2-1; no reliable D call. The CDR3 totals 16 residues. The V gene lost 1 base and the J gene lost 0 bases, with 10 bases spanning the gap. CDR1 is SGHVS and CDR2 is FQNEAQ in the germline V gene. This CDR3 is CASSLVAPRSYNEQFF. CDR3 in DNA: TGTGCCAGCAGCTTAGTTGCCCCCCGCTCCTACAATGAGCAGTTCTTC.

The chain recombines TRBV28 with TRBJ1-6; 7 bases map to TRBD1. V shed 5 bases and J 10 bases; nucleotides not matched to a gene: 14. Per the germline V gene, CDR1 is MDHEN and CDR2 is SYDVKM. The CDR3 consists of 16 residues. The CDR3 DNA is TGTGCCAGCAGTCCCTCCCGGGGCAGGGGGTGGTCACCCCTCCACTTT. It translates to CASSPSRGRGWSPLHF.